The entry below describes one TCR beta chain. The data were produced by immunoSEQ multiplex PCR, yet TCRdb's version contains in-frame clones alone and is incomplete. The repertoire consists of about 2.4 million clones, with over 85% occurring once and the leading ten covering 0.36%. The data were taken from a study of shared clonotypes between healthy human individuals. The CDR3 extends over 12 amino acids. This TCR came from a man aged 18-30 years in good health. Some clones in this sample may be carry-over from other donors' samples. The J gene is TRBJ1-2, the V gene TRBV21-1. TRBV21-1 constitutes a pseudogene. Material: naive CD4+ T cells from PBMCs. Subset noted: CD45RA+ positively selected. This CDR3 is CASSRSNGGYTF. The CDR3 bases are TGTGCCAGCAGCCGTAGCAATGGTGGCTACACCTTC.